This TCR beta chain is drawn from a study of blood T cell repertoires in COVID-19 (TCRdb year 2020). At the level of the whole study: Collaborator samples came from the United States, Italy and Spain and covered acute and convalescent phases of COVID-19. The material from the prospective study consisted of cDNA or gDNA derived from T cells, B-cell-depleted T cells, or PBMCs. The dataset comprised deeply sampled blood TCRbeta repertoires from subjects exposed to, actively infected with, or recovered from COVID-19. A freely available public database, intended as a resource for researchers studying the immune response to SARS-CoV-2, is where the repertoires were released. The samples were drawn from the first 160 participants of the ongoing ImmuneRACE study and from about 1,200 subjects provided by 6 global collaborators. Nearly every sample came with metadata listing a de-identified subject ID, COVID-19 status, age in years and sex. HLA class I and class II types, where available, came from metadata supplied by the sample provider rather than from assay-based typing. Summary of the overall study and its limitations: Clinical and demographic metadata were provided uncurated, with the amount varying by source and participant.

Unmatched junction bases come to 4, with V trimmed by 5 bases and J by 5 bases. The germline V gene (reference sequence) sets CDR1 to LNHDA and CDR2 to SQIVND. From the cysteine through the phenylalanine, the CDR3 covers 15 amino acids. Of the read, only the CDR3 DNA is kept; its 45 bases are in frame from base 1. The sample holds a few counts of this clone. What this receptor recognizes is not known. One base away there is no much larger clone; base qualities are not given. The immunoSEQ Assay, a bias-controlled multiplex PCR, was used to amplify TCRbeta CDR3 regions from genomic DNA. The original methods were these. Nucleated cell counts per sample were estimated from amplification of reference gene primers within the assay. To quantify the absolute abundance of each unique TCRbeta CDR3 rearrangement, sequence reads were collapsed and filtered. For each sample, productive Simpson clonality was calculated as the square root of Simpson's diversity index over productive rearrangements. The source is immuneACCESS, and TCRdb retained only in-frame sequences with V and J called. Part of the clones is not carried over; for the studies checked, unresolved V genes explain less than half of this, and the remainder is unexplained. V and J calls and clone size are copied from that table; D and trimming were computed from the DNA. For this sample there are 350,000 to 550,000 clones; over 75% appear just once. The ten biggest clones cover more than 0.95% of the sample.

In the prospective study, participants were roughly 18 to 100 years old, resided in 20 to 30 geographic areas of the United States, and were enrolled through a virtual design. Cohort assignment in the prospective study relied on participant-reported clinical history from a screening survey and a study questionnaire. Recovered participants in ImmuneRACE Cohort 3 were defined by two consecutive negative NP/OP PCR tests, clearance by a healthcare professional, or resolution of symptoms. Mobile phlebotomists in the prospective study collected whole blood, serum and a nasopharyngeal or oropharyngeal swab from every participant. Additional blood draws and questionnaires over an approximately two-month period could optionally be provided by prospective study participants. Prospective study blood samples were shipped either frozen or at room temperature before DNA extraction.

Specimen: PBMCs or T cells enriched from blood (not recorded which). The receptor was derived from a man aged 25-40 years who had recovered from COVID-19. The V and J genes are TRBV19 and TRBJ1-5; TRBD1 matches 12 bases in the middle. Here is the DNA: TGTGCCAGTAGTGAAGGGACAGGGGGCCATCAGCCCCAGCATTTT. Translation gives CASSEGTGGHQPQHF. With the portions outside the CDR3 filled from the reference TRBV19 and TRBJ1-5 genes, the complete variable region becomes DGGITQSPKYLFRKEGQNVTLSCEQNLNHDAMYWYRQDPGQGLRLIYYSQIVNDFQKGDIAEGYSVSREKKESFPLTVTSAQKNPTAFYLCASSEGTGGHQPQHFGDGTRLSIL.